The 8 T cell receptor beta chains below all came from one sample that was sequenced in a study of Graves' ophthalmopathy and Graves' hyperthyroidism. TCR beta CDR3 amplification used RNA transcripts. Scientists carried out first-round RT-PCR using HTBI primers and then a second-round multiplex PCR. From the multiplex PCR reads, TCRdb called clonotypes with MiXCR, one entry per CDR3 protein. Of roughly 700,000 distinct CDR3 sequences in the sample, approximately 40% were seen once. Input material: peripheral blood. These receptors all stem from an adult man with Graves' ophthalmopathy.

In this sample, this clonotype turned up once. The chain links TRBV2 to TRBJ1-1; no clear D gene. The CDR3 spans 13 residues. The ends were cut back, 5 bases at V and 6 bases at J, with 13 bases in the middle. In germline, CDR1 is SNHLY, CDR2 FYNNEI. CDR3 coding DNA: TGTGCCAGCAGTCTGAGGAGTAACGCTGAAGCTTTCTTT. It is translated as CASSLRSNAEAFF. The whole variable domain, remainder taken from reference TRBV2 and TRBJ1-1, is EPEVTQTPSHQVTQMGQEVILRCVPISNHLYFYWYRQILGQKVEFLVSFYNNEISEKSEIFDDQFSVERPDGSNFTLKIRSTKLEDSAMYFCASSLRSNAEAFFGQGTRLTVV.

This clonotype showed up just once. The rearrangement uses TRBV2 and TRBJ2-7; 9 nucleotides line up with TRBD1. Germline lookup yields CDR1 SNHLY and CDR2 FYNNEI. Trimming at V came to 8 bases and at J to 4 bases, leaving 6 bases not matched to a gene. The CDR3 is 13 amino acids. This chain's CDR3 is CASGGGQGYEQYF. CDR3 nucleotides: TGTGCCAGCGGAGGGGGACAGGGATACGAGCAGTACTTC.

This clonotype was counted many times. The J gene is TRBJ1-1, the V gene TRBV7-9; 7 bases align to TRBD1. The CDR3 has 13 residues. Germline CDR1 and CDR2: SEHNR and FQNEAQ (reference sequence). Trimming removed 3 bases from V and 7 bases from J; junction bases left unmatched: 5. The CDR3 DNA is TGTGCCAGCAGCTTCGACAGGGCGAGTGAAGCTTTCTTT. Translated: CASSFDRASEAFF.

The chain has TRBV7-9 and TRBJ1-2, with a weak D call TRBD1 (6 bases). The germline V and J ends were trimmed by 1 base and 4 bases, with 13 bases remaining between them. Germline V gives CDR1 SEHNR, CDR2 FQNEAQ (reference sequence). This CDR3 spans 15 amino acids. The CDR3 DNA is TGTGCCAGCAGCTTAGTAGGGGGGACGACCTATGGCTACACCTTC. As protein: CASSLVGGTTYGYTF.

The chain links TRBV20-1 to TRBJ1-1, with TRBD1 as a possible D gene (5 bases). The germline V and J ends were trimmed by 6 bases and 0 bases, with 17 bases remaining between them. CDR1 DFQATT and CDR2 SNEGSKA come from the germline V gene (reference sequence). This CDR3 region has 15 residues. The CDR3 DNA is TGCAGTGCCCTGCGGGGGGGATGGGTGAACACTGAAGCTTTCTTT. This translates into CSALRGGWVNTEAFF.

At least ten counts were recorded for this clonotype. This sequence joins TRBV25-1 and TRBJ1-3; no clear D. The CDR3 extends over 16 amino acids. Trimming took off 7 bases at V and 0 bases at J, with 16 bases between the two ends. Germline CDR1 and CDR2: MGHDK and SYGVNS. The chain's CDR3 is CASTRGSGSSGNTIYF. The CDR3, as DNA: TGTGCCAGCACCCGAGGGAGTGGGTCCTCTGGAAACACCATATATTTT.

A few counts support this clonotype. The chain joins TRBV7-2 to TRBJ2-7; D gene ambiguous. From germline, CDR1 is SGHTA and CDR2 FQGNSA. The CDR3 length is 11 residues. The V and J ends lost 1 base and 7 bases respectively, with 5 bases between them. CDR3 bases: TGTGCCAGCAGCTTAGTTATAGAGCAGTACTTC. Protein product: CASSLVIEQYF.

This clonotype appeared a few times. The V and J genes are TRBV7-2 and TRBJ1-1; D remains ambiguous. The germline CDR1 and CDR2 sequences are SGHTA and FQGNSA. The V and J ends lost 2 bases and 2 bases respectively, with 9 bases between them. CDR3 size: 14 residues. In DNA, the CDR3 is TGTGCCAGCAGCTTATTCACCGGAAACACTGAAGCTTTCTTT. This codes for CASSLFTGNTEAFF.